These 18 T cell receptor beta chains share one sample of origin, sequenced in a study of early T cells in non-severe SARS-CoV-2 infection. MiXCR was run by TCRdb on the 5' RACE reads, yielding one entry per CDR3 protein. The sample lists tens of thousands of distinct CDR3 sequences, more than 13% occurring once. The specimen comprised whole blood, sampled at baseline. Receptor source: an adult who was a healthcare worker with PCR-confirmed SARS-CoV-2 infection or an uninfected control (not recorded which).

This clonotype was observed a handful of times. The rearrangement joins TRBV9 to TRBJ2-1; 7 bases line up with TRBD1. J was trimmed by 4 bases and V by 1 base; bases with no gene match: 5. This CDR3 is 15 amino acids long. The germline V gene encodes CDR1 SGDLS and CDR2 YYNGEE. This CDR3 is CASSVTGDIYNEQFF. The CDR3 coding sequence is TGTGCCAGCAGCGTAACAGGGGATATTTACAATGAGCAGTTCTTC.

This clonotype has more than one count but fewer than ten. The V and J genes are TRBV12-3 or TRBV12-4 and TRBJ1-2, with 9 positions matching TRBD1. After removal of 5 bases from V and 8 bases from J, the junction contained 12 bases not matched to a gene. The CDR3 has 15 amino acids. The CDR3 DNA reads as TGTGCCAGCAGTCCTGGACAGGGGAAGGTTTCCGGCTACACCTTC. Its protein product is CASSPGQGKVSGYTF.

This clonotype was counted only a few times. In DNA form, the CDR3 reads TGCGCCAGCAGCCTCGACAGGGCGCCCCCGGTAAATGAAGCTTTCTTT. It translates to CASSLDRAPPVNEAFF. V gene TRBV5-1 combines with J gene TRBJ1-1, with 7 bases aligning to TRBD1. Unmatched junction bases numbered 16, after V lost 4 bases and J lost 7 bases. The length of the CDR3 is 16 residues. The germline V gene encodes CDR1 SGHRS and CDR2 YFSETQ.

The sample holds a few counts of this clonotype. CDR3 bases: TGCAGTGCTAGACGACAGGGCAGGAACACTGAAGCTTTCTTT. It yields the protein CSARRQGRNTEAFF. This chain joins TRBV20-1 and TRBJ1-1; 7 nucleotides line up with TRBD1. Trimming at V came to 2 bases and at J to 1 base, leaving 4 bases not matched to a gene. This CDR3 comprises 14 residues. The germline gives CDR1 DFQATT, CDR2 SNEGSKA (reference sequence).

This clonotype came up a few times. The chain carries TRBV6-5 and TRBJ1-4; TRBD1 might be the D (5 bases). Germline assignment: CDR1 MNHEY and CDR2 SVGAGI. V was trimmed by 0 bases and J by 4 bases, leaving 12 bases between them. The CDR3 has 16 amino acids. CDR3 nucleotides: TGTGCCAGCAGTTACTCGAAGGGGATGTATAATGAAAAACTGTTTTTT. Residues: CASSYSKGMYNEKLFF.

This clonotype was found a few times. The DNA of the CDR3 is TGCGCCAGCAGCCGGACCTCGGGCTATTTCTCTGGGGCCAACGTCCTGACTTTC. It yields the protein CASSRTSGYFSGANVLTF. The gene calls are TRBV5-1 and TRBJ2-6; D unresolved. Trimming shortened V by 4 bases and J by 0 bases, and 17 bases separated the two germline ends. The CDR3 runs to 18 residues. Germline V CDR1 and CDR2: SGHRS, YFSETQ.

This clonotype was seen a handful of times. V and J are TRBV5-5 and TRBJ2-2; weak D call: TRBD2 (6 bases). In germline, CDR1 is SGHKS, CDR2 YYEKEE (reference sequence). This CDR3 is built from 15 residues. V was cut by 0 bases and J by 6 bases, with 12 bases left in between. The CDR3 DNA follows: TGTGCCAGCAGCTTGGAGTGGAGGGGCGCCGGGGAGCTGTTTTTT. It codes for CASSLEWRGAGELFF. Full variable domain (rest looked up from reference TRBV5-5 and TRBJ2-2): DAGVTQSPTHLIKTRGQQVTLRCSPISGHKSVSWYQQVLGQGPQFIFQYYEKEERGRGNFPDRFSARQFPNYSSELNVNALLLGDSALYLCASSLEWRGAGELFFGEGSRLTVL.

This clonotype has just a few counts. The CDR3 nucleotides are TGCGCCAGCAAGGGGACGGGACTAGCCAAAAACATTCAGTACTTC. It specifies CASKGTGLAKNIQYF. The genes are TRBV5-1 and TRBJ2-4; possibly TRBD2 for D (6 bases). The CDR3 totals 15 residues. Per germline, CDR1 SGHRS and CDR2 YFSETQ. V lost 6 bases to trimming and J lost 0 bases, with 13 bases between them.

The chain combines TRBV7-6 with TRBJ2-2; 7 positions match TRBD1. The CDR3 is made up of 19 amino acids. CDR1 and CDR2 from the germline V gene are SGHVS and FNYEAQ. The V and J ends lost 2 bases and 0 bases, in that order; junction bases with no gene match: 12. DNA of the CDR3: TGTGCCAGCAGCTTACAGAGGACAGGTCGGGTATCGAACACCGGGGAGCTGTTTTTT. Protein product: CASSLQRTGRVSNTGELFF.

The chain links TRBV13 to TRBJ2-1; no clear D. Per germline, CDR1 PRHDT and CDR2 FYEKMQ (reference sequence). V gave up 3 bases and J gave up 0 bases, with 12 bases separating them. The CDR3 loop spans 16 amino acids. CDR3 in amino acids: CASSLRASSSYNEQFF. CDR3 coding DNA: TGTGCCAGCAGCTTGAGAGCGTCTAGCTCCTACAATGAGCAGTTCTTC.

This clonotype occurred many times. This chain links TRBV6-5 with TRBJ2-2; D may be TRBD1 (5 bases). The germline V gene encodes CDR1 MNHEY and CDR2 SVGAGI. The CDR3 is made up of 13 amino acids. Deletions cut 6 bases from V and 4 bases from J, with 9 bases between. In DNA form, the CDR3 reads TGTGCCAGCAGGCCCAGGGTCACCGGGGAGCTGTTTTTT. It specifies CASRPRVTGELFF.

The chain uses TRBV20-1 and TRBJ1-4, with 8 bases identical to TRBD1. V trimming: 0 bases; J trimming: 4 bases; junction bases outside the gene matches: 7. The CDR3 sequence is 16 residues long. Per germline, CDR1 DFQATT and CDR2 SNEGSKA (reference sequence). The CDR3 DNA is TGCAGTGCTAGAGATCTCGAGACAGGGGTTAATGAAAAACTGTTTTTT. Translating it yields CSARDLETGVNEKLFF.

V usage is TRBV5-5 and J usage is TRBJ1-5; 7 bases fit TRBD1. Germline CDR1 is SGHKS and CDR2 is YYEKEE (reference sequence). V lost 0 bases, J lost 4 bases, and 4 bases stayed unmatched. CDR3 length: 15 amino acids. This CDR3 reads CASSLGGTVNQPQHF. In DNA form, the CDR3 reads TGTGCCAGCAGCTTGGGGGGGACAGTTAATCAGCCCCAGCATTTT. The variable domain in full, with the rest retrieved from reference TRBV5-5 and TRBJ1-5, is DAGVTQSPTHLIKTRGQQVTLRCSPISGHKSVSWYQQVLGQGPQFIFQYYEKEERGRGNFPDRFSARQFPNYSSELNVNALLLGDSALYLCASSLGGTVNQPQHFGDGTRLSIL.

This clonotype turned up a few times. The V and J genes are TRBV29-1 and TRBJ2-1; no clear D gene. CDR3 length: 14 amino acids. Germline loops: CDR1 SQVTM, CDR2 ANQGSEA. The germline V and J ends were trimmed by 8 bases and 9 bases, with 23 bases remaining between them. CDR3 DNA sequence: TGCAGCACTCGTGTTGCGTCGGGCGGCGGTGAGCAGTTCTTC. Translating it yields CSTRVASGGGEQFF.

This clonotype came up a few times. The rearrangement links TRBV9 to TRBJ2-1; 9 bases align to TRBD2. The ends lost 0 bases at V and 8 bases at J; junction bases unmatched: 9. The CDR3 totals 16 residues. Germline V gives CDR1 SGDLS, CDR2 YYNGEE. CDR3 sequence (DNA): TGTGCCAGCAGCGTAGTTTCTAGCGGGGCCTGGGATGAGCAGTTCTTC. Translating it yields CASSVVSSGAWDEQFF.

This clonotype was seen a few times. This sequence joins TRBV7-8 and TRBJ1-5, with 8 nucleotides matching TRBD1. Germline lookup yields CDR1 SGHVS and CDR2 FQNEAQ. The CDR3 has 14 amino acids. Trimming at V came to 5 bases and at J to 3 bases, leaving 3 bases not matched to a gene. CDR3 residues: CASSPGGPNQPQHF. In DNA form, the CDR3 reads TGTGCCAGCAGCCCAGGGGGCCCCAATCAGCCCCAGCATTTT.

The V and J genes are TRBV28 and TRBJ2-7, with D maybe TRBD2 (6 bases). The CDR3 is 16 residues long. The V gene's germline CDR1 is MDHEN and CDR2 SYDVKM. The germline V and J ends were trimmed by 5 bases and 1 base, with 18 bases remaining between them. The chain's CDR3 is CASSPILAEGSYEQYF. The CDR3 DNA follows: TGTGCCAGCAGTCCAATCTTAGCGGAAGGGTCCTACGAGCAGTACTTC.

This clonotype was seen more than once but under ten times. This sequence joins TRBV7-8 and TRBJ1-5, with D tentatively TRBD1 (6 bases). Trimming removed 5 bases at V and 2 bases at J, with 13 bases between. The CDR3 loop spans 15 amino acids. Germline-derived CDR1 and CDR2 are SGHVS and FQNEAQ. CDR3 region: CASSPRRGGNQPQHF. The CDR3 DNA is TGTGCCAGCAGCCCTCGCAGGGGCGGCAATCAGCCCCAGCATTTT.